The 17 T cell receptor beta chains below were found in one sample sequenced in a study of regulatory T cells in long-lasting Graves disease. Arm-PCR of CDR3 regions and iRepertoire HTBI primers were used to build TCR beta libraries. Using its own MiXCR run on the multiplex PCR reads, TCRdb lists one record per CDR3 protein. Of around 450,000 distinct CDR3 sequences listed, around 15% are singletons. Time point given: newly diagnosed GD, antithyroid drugs for less than 3 months. The TCR library was made from RNA extracted from PBMCs. The data also belong to a second study, concerning T cells in Graves' hyperthyroidism and ophthalmopathy.

Specimen: peripheral blood mononuclear cells (PBMCs), collected at new diagnosis, from a patient treated with antithyroid drugs. These receptors came from a man in his forties with Graves disease.

This clonotype was recorded many times. The chain joins TRBV20-1 to TRBJ2-7; 7 bases are shared with TRBD2. J lost 5 bases, V lost 3 bases, and 4 bases had no gene match. This CDR3 has 12 amino acids. Germline lookup yields CDR1 DFQATT and CDR2 SNEGSKA (reference sequence). The CDR3 loop is CSASWRENEQYF. The CDR3 DNA follows: TGCAGTGCTAGCTGGCGGGAGAACGAGCAGTACTTC.

The chain is built from TRBV12-3 or TRBV12-4 and TRBJ2-1, with 11 bases matching TRBD2. J gave up 10 bases and V 5 bases, and 10 bases lay outside the gene matches. The CDR3 is 15 residues long. CDR3 DNA: TGTGCCAGCAGTCGCTCGGGACTAGCGGCGGGAGAGCAGTTCTTC. This translates into CASSRSGLAAGEQFF.

The chain employs TRBV2 and TRBJ2-5, with 13 bases aligning to TRBD2. The CDR3 is 16 amino acids. Germline V gene data show CDR1 as SNHLY and CDR2 as FYNNEI. V dropped 6 bases and J dropped 5; count of bases not matched to a gene: 9. In DNA, the CDR3 is TGTGCCAGCAGCTACGACGCGACTAGCGGGAGGGAGACCCAGTACTTC. Its translation: CASSYDATSGRETQYF.

This clonotype was observed many times. This chain connects TRBV10-3 to TRBJ2-7, with 7 bases fitting TRBD2. The germline V gene encodes CDR1 ENHRY and CDR2 SYGVKD. The trim removed 2 bases at V and 2 bases at J, leaving 9 bases unmatched. This CDR3 is built from 16 residues. The chain's CDR3 is CAISEPGGGKPYEQYF. CDR3 nucleotide sequence: TGTGCCATCAGTGAGCCCGGGGGAGGGAAACCCTACGAGCAGTACTTC.

In this sample, this clonotype turned up a few times. V is TRBV9 and J is TRBJ1-5; D is possibly TRBD1 (5 bases). This CDR3 spans 15 amino acids. Germline V CDR1 and CDR2: SGDLS, YYNGEE. The V end lost 0 bases, the J end lost 3 bases, and 10 bases lay between the germline ends. CDR3 residues: CASSVGGGNNQPQHF. The DNA for the CDR3 is TGTGCCAGCAGCGTAGGCGGGGGGAACAATCAGCCCCAGCATTTT.

There are many counts of this clonotype. The chain joins TRBV20-1 to TRBJ1-1; TRBD1 is a possible D gene (5 bases). This CDR3 spans 11 amino acids. V was pared by 5 bases and J by 6 bases, with 10 bases between. CDR1 is DFQATT and CDR2 is SNEGSKA in the germline V gene (reference sequence). CDR3 region: CSAVGDAEAFF. CDR3 nucleotide sequence: TGCAGTGCTGTAGGGGACGCTGAAGCTTTCTTT.

Many counts were recorded for this clonotype. The V gene is TRBV19, the J gene TRBJ2-5; tentative D call: TRBD1 (6 bases). This CDR3 contains 13 residues. The germline V gene has CDR1 LNHDA and CDR2 SQIVND (reference sequence). With 1 base removed from V and 3 bases from J, the gap between germline ends came to 6 bases. The chain's CDR3 is CASSIGTEETQYF. For the CDR3, the DNA is TGTGCCAGTAGTATAGGGACAGAAGAGACCCAGTACTTC.

This clonotype occurred many times. The chain links TRBV5-1 to TRBJ2-2; weak D call: TRBD1 (6 bases). This CDR3 is built from 15 residues. V was shortened by 0 bases and J by 5 bases, with 11 bases between the two germline ends. CDR1 SGHRS and CDR2 YFSETQ come from the germline V gene. CDR3 coding DNA: TGCGCCAGCAGCTTGGTAGCGCAGGGGACCGGGGAGCTGTTTTTT. Protein sequence: CASSLVAQGTGELFF.

Note on this clonotype: Compared with germline, one end of the junction differs, possibly owing to a read error. The chain employs TRBV5-1 and TRBJ2-7; the match to TRBD1 covers 8 bases. Germline V lookup: CDR1 SGHRS, CDR2 YFSETQ. The length of the CDR3 is 16 residues. The CDR3, as DNA: TGCGCCAACAGCATCACCCGGGACAGGAGCTCCTACGAGCAGTACTTC. Protein: CANSITRDRSSYEQYF.

This chain uses TRBV20-1 with TRBJ2-7, with D possibly called TRBD1 or TRBD2 (5 bases each). The CDR3 has 14 amino acids. In germline, CDR1 is DFQATT, CDR2 SNEGSKA (reference sequence). V was cut by 1 base and J by 6 bases, with 16 bases left in between. CDR3 residues: CSARATGTFGEQYF. CDR3 nucleotides: TGCAGTGCTAGAGCGACCGGGACCTTCGGCGAGCAGTACTTC.

The J gene is TRBJ2-4, the V gene TRBV6-1, with D maybe TRBD2 (6 bases). This CDR3 comprises 15 residues. Germline assignment: CDR1 MNHNS and CDR2 SASEGT. The germline V and J ends were trimmed by 2 bases and 2 bases, with 10 bases remaining between them. CDR3 region: CASSEPGATKNIQYF. Written as DNA, the CDR3 is TGTGCCAGCAGTGAACCGGGAGCAACCAAAAACATTCAGTACTTC.

Details on this clonotype: Being one base from a much bigger clone, this may be a read error. The CDR3 does not close with the conserved phenylalanine or tryptophan, likely indicating a read error. This sequence joins TRBV27 and TRBJ1-5; D may be TRBD1 (5 bases). V was clipped by 9 bases and J by 6 bases, with 21 bases between them. Germline values: CDR1 MNHEY, CDR2 SMNVEV (reference sequence). This CDR3 region has 15 residues. The CDR3 is CARGTGRGDGQPQHS. The CDR3 DNA is TGTGCCAGGGGAACGGGTAGGGGCGATGGTCAGCCCCAGCATTCT.

In its sample, this clonotype was seen many times. The chain couples TRBV20-1 to TRBJ1-1; tentative D call: TRBD1 (6 bases). V lost 6 bases and J lost 4, with 15 bases in between. The CDR3 has 13 residues. Germline V lookup: CDR1 DFQATT, CDR2 SNEGSKA (reference sequence). CDR3 amino acids: CSAPVGAGTEAFF. As DNA, the CDR3 is TGCAGTGCCCCGGTGGGGGCGGGCACTGAAGCTTTCTTT.

This clonotype was seen many times. The chain couples TRBV15 to TRBJ2-5; D gene unclear. The CDR3 has 15 amino acids. CDR1 and CDR2 (germline): LNHNV, YYDKDF (reference sequence). Trimming pared 0 bases from V and 1 base from J, leaving 9 bases between. CDR3 loop: CATSRDPGSQETQYF. CDR3 nucleotides: TGTGCCACCAGCAGAGATCCTGGAAGCCAAGAGACCCAGTACTTC.

This clonotype has ten or more counts. V is TRBV28 and J is TRBJ2-3, with D maybe TRBD1 (6 bases). V was shortened by 5 bases and J by 2 bases, with 14 bases between the two germline ends. The CDR3 extends over 15 amino acids. Per the germline V gene, CDR1 is MDHEN and CDR2 is SYDVKM. The CDR3 DNA sequence: TGTGCCAGCAGTCCTCGCCAGGGGTTCACAGATACGCAGTATTTT. Protein: CASSPRQGFTDTQYF. Looking up the rest from reference TRBV28 and TRBJ2-3 gives the full variable domain: DVKVTQSSRYLVKRTGEKVFLECVQDMDHENMFWYRQDPGLGLRLIYFSYDVKMKEKGDIPEGYSVSREKKERFSLILESASTNQTSMYLCASSPRQGFTDTQYFGPGTRLTVL.

This clonotype was counted ten times or more. The V call is TRBV27, the J call TRBJ2-3; 10 bases fit TRBD2. This CDR3 region has 17 residues. Germline lookup yields CDR1 MNHEY and CDR2 SMNVEV (reference sequence). V was pared by 2 bases and J by 4 bases, with 9 bases of the junction left unmatched. The CDR3 loop reads CASSLRVGSGRPDTQYF. The DNA of the CDR3 is TGTGCCAGCAGTTTACGGGTGGGTAGCGGGAGGCCAGATACGCAGTATTTT.

There are many counts of this clonotype. The J gene is TRBJ2-5, the V gene TRBV28, with TRBD2 matching over 7 bases. The CDR3 totals 16 residues. Germline assignment: CDR1 MDHEN and CDR2 SYDVKM. Losses at the gene ends were 1 base for V and 2 bases for J; bases not matched to a gene: 7. CDR3: CASSLLVGGDQETQYF. The CDR3 nucleotides read TGTGCCAGCAGTTTATTAGTGGGAGGGGATCAAGAGACCCAGTACTTC.